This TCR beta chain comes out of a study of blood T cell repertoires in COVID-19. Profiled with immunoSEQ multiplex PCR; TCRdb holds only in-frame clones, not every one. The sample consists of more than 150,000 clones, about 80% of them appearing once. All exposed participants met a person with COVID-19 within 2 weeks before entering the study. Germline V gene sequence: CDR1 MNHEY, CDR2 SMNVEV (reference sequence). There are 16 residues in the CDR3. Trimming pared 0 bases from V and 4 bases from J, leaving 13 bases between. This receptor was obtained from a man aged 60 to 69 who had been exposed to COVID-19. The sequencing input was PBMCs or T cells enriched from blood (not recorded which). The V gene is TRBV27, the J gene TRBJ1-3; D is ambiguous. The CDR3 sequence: CASSLSQSLAGNTIYF. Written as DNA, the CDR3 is TGTGCCAGCAGTTTATCCCAATCTTTAGCCGGAAACACCATATATTTT.